A single sample gave rise to the 20 T cell receptor beta chains below, sequenced in a study of T-cell reconstitution after alpha-beta-depleted transplantation in children. Unique molecular identifiers were incorporated when the TCRbeta library was constructed. TCRdb recomputed calls from the PCR reads with MiXCR, one row per CDR3 protein. The sample holds fewer than 1 million distinct CDR3 sequences, roughly 16% seen once. The sequencing here drew on PBMCs, mostly from graft donor cells, taken 360 days after TCRalphabeta/CD19-depleted stem cell transplant. The receptors were gathered from a male patient aged 10-17 years who had a stem cell transplant for acute lymphoblastic leukemia, so the T cells may come from the graft donor.

In its sample, this clonotype was seen a few times. The V call is TRBV11-1, the J call TRBJ2-7; 10 bases match TRBD2. The CDR3 has 14 amino acids. CDR1 and CDR2 (germline): SGHAT, FQDESV (reference sequence). The trim removed 5 bases at V and 4 bases at J, leaving 5 bases unmatched. The CDR3 nucleotides are TGTGCCAGCAGCGAACTAGCGGGGTTATACGAGCAGTACTTC. Encoded protein: CASSELAGLYEQYF.

In this sample, this clonotype turned up many times. This chain joins TRBV9 and TRBJ2-4; no definite D call. Trimming shortened V by 0 bases and J by 4 bases, and 8 bases separated the two germline ends. From germline, CDR1 is SGDLS and CDR2 YYNGEE. The CDR3 is made up of 14 amino acids. This chain's CDR3 is CASSVDPGKNIQYF. As DNA, the CDR3 is TGTGCCAGCAGCGTAGACCCCGGGAAAAACATTCAGTACTTC.

In this sample, this clonotype turned up a few times. The chain links TRBV4-1 to TRBJ2-3; no clear D. The CDR3 runs 12 residues. The germline CDR1 and CDR2 sequences are MGHRA and YSYEKL. The V gene lost 1 base and the J gene lost 9 bases, with 8 bases spanning the gap. The CDR3, as DNA: TGCGCCAGCAGCCAAGTGGGGATCACGCAGTATTTT. Protein product: CASSQVGITQYF.

This chain connects TRBV6-1 to TRBJ2-1; TRBD2 agrees at 8 bases. CDR1 and CDR2 from the germline V gene are MNHNS and SASEGT. The CDR3 runs to 17 residues. Trimming took 3 bases from V and 5 from J; bases not matched to a gene: 12. This CDR3 is CASSDPRGGLVHNEQFF. DNA for the CDR3: TGTGCCAGCAGTGACCCCCGGGGGGGACTAGTACACAATGAGCAGTTCTTC.

This clonotype showed up many times. The V call is TRBV12-3 or TRBV12-4, the J call TRBJ2-2, with D unclear. Trimming left V 5 bases short and J 0 bases short, with 13 bases between. The CDR3 covers 16 residues. The CDR3 DNA reads TGTGCCAGCAGTCCCCTATTTCAGGCGAACACCGGGGAGCTGTTTTTT. Encoded protein: CASSPLFQANTGELFF.

This chain uses TRBV7-9 with TRBJ1-5; TRBD1 might be the D (6 bases). This CDR3 comprises 17 residues. Per the germline V gene, CDR1 is SEHNR and CDR2 is FQNEAQ (reference sequence). With 5 bases removed from V and 6 bases from J, the gap between germline ends came to 23 bases. The CDR3 loop is CASSLNYQGSRGQPQHF. CDR3 nucleotides: TGTGCCAGCAGCCTCAATTATCAGGGGAGTCGGGGTCAGCCCCAGCATTTT. The entire variable domain, with the rest obtained from reference TRBV7-9 and TRBJ1-5, is as follows: DTGVSQNPRHKITKRGQNVTFRCDPISEHNRLYWYRQTLGQGPEFLTYFQNEAQLEKSRLLSDRFSAERPKGSFSTLEIQRTEQGDSAMYLCASSLNYQGSRGQPQHFGDGTRLSIL.

This clonotype was counted only a few times. The chain links TRBV20-1 to TRBJ2-1; D is tentatively TRBD1 or TRBD2 (5 bases each). In germline, CDR1 is DFQATT, CDR2 SNEGSKA (reference sequence). The CDR3 runs to 13 residues. V was trimmed by 6 bases and J by 9 bases, leaving 18 bases between them. The CDR3 loop reads CSAPGPTFSEQFF. The CDR3 bases are TGCAGTGCCCCGGGACCTACGTTTAGTGAGCAGTTCTTC.

The chain combines TRBV5-1 with TRBJ2-1; 14 bases line up with TRBD2. The CDR3 covers 18 residues. Germline CDR1 is SGHRS and CDR2 is YFSETQ. Trimming cost V 2 bases and J 1 base; bases outside gene matches: 5. The CDR3 region is CASSFRLAGGGSYNEQFF. The CDR3 DNA reads as TGCGCCAGCAGCTTCCGACTAGCGGGAGGGGGGTCCTACAATGAGCAGTTCTTC.

There are many counts of this clonotype. The genes are TRBV21-1 and TRBJ2-5; the DNA was not used to check the table's D call, TRBD2. TRBV21-1 is termed a pseudogene. The CDR3 totals 16 residues. In DNA, the CDR3 is TGTGCCAGCAGCCTATCAACTAGCGGAGACCAAGAGACCCAGTACTTC. Its protein is CASSLSTSGDQETQYF.

This clonotype was picked up a small number of times. The genes are TRBV6-1 and TRBJ2-1; 10 bases fit TRBD2. Germline V gene data show CDR1 as MNHNS and CDR2 as SASEGT. The trim removed 6 bases at V and 4 bases at J, leaving 9 bases unmatched. The CDR3 is made up of 16 amino acids. The CDR3 sequence: CASRFRTSGEYNEQFF. CDR3 nucleotides: TGTGCCAGCAGATTCCGGACTAGCGGAGAGTACAATGAGCAGTTCTTC.

This rearrangement joins TRBV5-6 to TRBJ2-7; D is uncertain. Germline V gene sequence: CDR1 SGHDT, CDR2 YYEEEE. The CDR3 runs 13 residues. V dropped 0 bases and J dropped 5 bases, with 9 bases sitting between them. The CDR3 is CASSLDGAHEQYF. The CDR3 DNA is TGTGCCAGCAGCTTGGATGGCGCCCACGAGCAGTACTTC.

This chain uses TRBV29-1 with TRBJ1-1; a possible D gene is TRBD1 (6 bases). The CDR3 extends over 14 amino acids. Germline lookup yields CDR1 SQVTM and CDR2 ANQGSEA. V was trimmed by 4 bases and J by 3 bases, leaving 15 bases between them. The CDR3 is CSVGPGEGYTEAFF. Here the CDR3 DNA reads TGCAGCGTTGGGCCAGGGGAGGGGTACACTGAAGCTTTCTTT.

This clonotype occurred a few times. The rearrangement links TRBV5-1 to TRBJ1-6, with 8 bases matching TRBD1. Germline CDR1 SGHRS, CDR2 YFSETQ. Trimming removed 2 bases from V and 9 bases from J; junction bases left unmatched: 4. This CDR3 region has 14 residues. This CDR3 reads CASSFLDRVSPLHF. The CDR3 nucleotides read TGCGCCAGCAGCTTCCTGGACAGGGTTTCACCCCTCCACTTT.

This clonotype was found a few times. This sequence joins TRBV12-3 or TRBV12-4 and TRBJ2-7, with 8 positions matching TRBD2. The V gene end was trimmed by 5 bases and the J gene end by 5 bases; junction bases not matched to a gene: 8. The CDR3 totals 14 residues. The CDR3 coding sequence is TGTGCCAGCAGTCTCAGCGGGAGTCCTAACGAGCAGTACTTC. It yields the protein CASSLSGSPNEQYF.

The genes are TRBV4-2 and TRBJ1-2; 7 positions agree with TRBD1. V dropped 4 bases and J dropped 2; count of bases not matched to a gene: 10. Germline loops: CDR1 LGHNA, CDR2 YNFKEQ. The CDR3 runs 16 residues. The CDR3 is CASSLNNRGRNYGYTF. CDR3 DNA sequence: TGTGCCAGCAGCCTAAACAATAGGGGGCGAAACTATGGCTACACCTTC.

This clonotype was seen a few times. The chain carries TRBV15 and TRBJ2-7, with 7 nucleotides matching TRBD2. The CDR3 has 15 amino acids. V was pared by 0 bases and J by 2 bases, with 4 bases of the junction left unmatched. CDR1 is LNHNV, CDR2 YYDKDF, per germline (reference sequence). CDR3 residues: CATSRDRAGAYEQYF. The CDR3 region has the DNA TGTGCCACCAGCAGAGATCGTGCGGGAGCCTACGAGCAGTACTTC.

This clonotype was observed many times. This chain connects TRBV4-1 to TRBJ1-1; a possible D gene is TRBD1 (5 bases). V lost 8 bases to trimming and J lost 1 base, with 8 bases between them. The CDR3 runs to 12 residues. Per germline, CDR1 MGHRA and CDR2 YSYEKL. The CDR3 is CASGTGNTEAFF. CDR3 sequence (DNA): TGCGCCAGCGGAACAGGGAACACTGAAGCTTTCTTT.

The chain links TRBV3-1 to TRBJ2-1; tentatively, D is TRBD1 (6 bases). The germline V and J ends were trimmed by 0 bases and 6 bases, with 12 bases remaining between them. The CDR3 extends over 15 amino acids. CDR1 and CDR2 (germline): LGHDT, YNNKEL (reference sequence). The DNA of the CDR3 is TGTGCCAGCAGCCAAGAGGTATGGGGGCCCAATGAGCAGTTCTTC. Translation: CASSQEVWGPNEQFF.

This clonotype was picked up a small number of times. The genes are TRBV20-1 and TRBJ2-7; 9 bases agree with TRBD2. V shed 6 bases, J shed 3 bases, and the junction held 12 bases outside the gene matches. From germline, CDR1 is DFQATT and CDR2 SNEGSKA (reference sequence). CDR3 size: 15 residues. CDR3 in DNA: TGCAGTGCAACCAAACCGGGACTAGCAGGCTACGAGCAGTACTTC. Its translation: CSATKPGLAGYEQYF.

This sequence joins TRBV20-1 and TRBJ2-2; the match to TRBD2 covers 9 bases. The CDR3 is made up of 14 amino acids. The germline V gene has CDR1 DFQATT and CDR2 SNEGSKA (reference sequence). Unmatched junction bases numbered 4, after V lost 6 bases and J lost 2 bases. The CDR3 nucleotides read TGCAGTGCCACGACTAGCGGAAACACCGGGGAGCTGTTTTTT. Translation gives CSATTSGNTGELFF.